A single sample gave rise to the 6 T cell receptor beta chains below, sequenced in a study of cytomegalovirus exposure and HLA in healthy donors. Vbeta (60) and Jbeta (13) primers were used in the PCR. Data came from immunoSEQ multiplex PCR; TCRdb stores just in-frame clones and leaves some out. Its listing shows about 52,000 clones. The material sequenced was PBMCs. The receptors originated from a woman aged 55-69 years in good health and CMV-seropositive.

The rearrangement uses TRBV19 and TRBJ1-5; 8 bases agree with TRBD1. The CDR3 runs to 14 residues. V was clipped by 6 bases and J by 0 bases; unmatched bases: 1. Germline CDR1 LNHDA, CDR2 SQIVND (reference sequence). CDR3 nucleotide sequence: TGTGCCAGTAGGACAGGGGATAGCAATCAGCCCCAGCATTTT. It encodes CASRTGDSNQPQHF.

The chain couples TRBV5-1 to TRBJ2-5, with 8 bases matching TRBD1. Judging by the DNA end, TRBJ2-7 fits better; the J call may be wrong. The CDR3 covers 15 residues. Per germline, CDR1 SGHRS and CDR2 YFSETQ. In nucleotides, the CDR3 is TGCGCCAGCAGCGGAGGTGGACAGGGTTCGGTCGAGCAGTACTTC. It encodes CASSGGGQGSVEQYF.

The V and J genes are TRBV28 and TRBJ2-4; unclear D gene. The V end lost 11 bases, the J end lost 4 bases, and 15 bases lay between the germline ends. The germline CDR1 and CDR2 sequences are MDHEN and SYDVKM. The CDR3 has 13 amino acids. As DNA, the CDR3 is TGTGCCTCTCAGTGGCAGGCAAAAAACATTCAGTACTTC. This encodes CASQWQAKNIQYF. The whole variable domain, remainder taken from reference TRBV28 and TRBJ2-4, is DVKVTQSSRYLVKRTGEKVFLECVQDMDHENMFWYRQDPGLGLRLIYFSYDVKMKEKGDIPEGYSVSREKKERFSLILESASTNQTSMYLCASQWQAKNIQYFGAGTRLSVL.

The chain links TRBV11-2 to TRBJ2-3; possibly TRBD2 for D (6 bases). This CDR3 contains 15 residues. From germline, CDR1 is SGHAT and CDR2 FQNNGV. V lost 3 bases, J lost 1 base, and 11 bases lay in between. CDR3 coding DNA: TGTGCCAGCAGCTTCCGGGACTCTCGCACAGATACGCAGTATTTT. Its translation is CASSFRDSRTDTQYF.

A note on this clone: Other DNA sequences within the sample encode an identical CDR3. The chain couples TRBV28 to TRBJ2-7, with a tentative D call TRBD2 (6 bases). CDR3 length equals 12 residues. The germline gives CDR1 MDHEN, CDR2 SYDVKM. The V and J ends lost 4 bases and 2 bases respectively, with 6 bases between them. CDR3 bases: TGTGCCAGCAGTTCGGGGGCCTACGAGCAGTACTTC. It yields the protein CASSSGAYEQYF.

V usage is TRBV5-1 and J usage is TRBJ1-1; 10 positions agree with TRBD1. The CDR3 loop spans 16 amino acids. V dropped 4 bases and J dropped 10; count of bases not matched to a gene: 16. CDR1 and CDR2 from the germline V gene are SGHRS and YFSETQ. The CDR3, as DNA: TGCGCCAGCAGCCTGACCCACGGAGACAGGGGGCCAAGAGCTTTCTTT. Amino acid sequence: CASSLTHGDRGPRAFF.